These T cell receptor beta chains were read from a single sample in a study of regulatory and conventional T cells in RAG deficiency. Only in-frame clones appear in the TCRdb table, and some are missing; sequencing was by immunoSEQ multiplex PCR. Among under 25,000 clones listed, 80% to 90% were seen once. The same data also contributed to another study, on regulatory T cells.

Material for sequencing was Tregs sorted from blood. The receptor source for this set is a human donor in good health. Each CDR3 is given with its conserved first and last residue. The order of the fields is clone size, D gene, V gene, J gene, CDR3 protein, CDR3 DNA. D genes are given only for firm matches. Size values are once, few and many counts, or a class for expanded clones, and some rows have none.

size: -
D: TRBD2
V: TRBV29-1
J: TRBJ2-3
CDR3: CSVDASGGRTDTQYF
DNA: TGCAGCGTTGACGCTAGCGGGGGGCGCACAGATACGCAGTATTTT

size: -
D: -
V: TRBV5-6
J: TRBJ1-4
CDR3: CASSWGPRFGEEKLFF
DNA: TGTGCCAGCAGCTGGGGGCCGCGGTTTGGGGAGGAAAAACTGTTTTTT

size: -
D: -
V: TRBV6-1
J: TRBJ1-5
CDR3: CASSQAGKGQPQHF
DNA: TGTGCCAGCAGTCAAGCGGGTAAGGGGCAGCCCCAGCATTTT

size: -
D: -
V: TRBV29-1
J: TRBJ2-7
CDR3: CSAAGPLFREQYF
DNA: TGCAGCGCAGCCGGGCCCCTCTTTAGGGAGCAGTACTTC

size: -
D: -
V: TRBV2
J: TRBJ1-2
CDR3: CASNPLGESYGYTF
DNA: TGTGCCAGCAACCCCCTCGGGGAATCCTATGGCTACACCTTC

size: -
D: -
V: TRBV5-1
J: TRBJ1-5
CDR3: CASSPDQFGNQPQHF
DNA: TGCGCCAGCAGCCCCGACCAGTTCGGCAATCAGCCCCAGCATTTT

size: -
D: TRBD1
V: TRBV30
J: TRBJ2-1
CDR3: CAWRNRGALGHEQFF
DNA: TGTGCCTGGAGAAACAGGGGAGCATTGGGACATGAGCAGTTCTTC

size: -
D: -
V: TRBV28
J: TRBJ2-1
CDR3: CASSKQQGGEQFF
DNA: TGTGCCAGCAGCAAACAACAGGGAGGCGAGCAGTTCTTC

size: -
D: -
V: TRBV6-4
J: TRBJ2-6
CDR3: CASSETGTGANVLTF
DNA: TGTGCCAGCAGTGAAACAGGGACCGGGGCCAACGTCCTGACTTTC

size: -
D: TRBD1
V: TRBV5-5
J: TRBJ2-5
CDR3: CASSLQGEETQYF
DNA: TGTGCCAGCAGCTTGCAGGGGGAAGAGACCCAGTACTTC

size: -
D: -
V: TRBV28
J: TRBJ1-1
CDR3: CASSAPGGLGTEAFF
DNA: TGTGCCAGCAGTGCCCCGGGGGGGCTTGGCACTGAAGCTTTCTTT

size: -
D: TRBD2
V: TRBV19
J: TRBJ2-7
CDR3: CASSLSKPGTSRYEQYF
DNA: TGTGCCAGTAGTCTCTCAAAGCCCGGGACTAGTCGTTACGAGCAGTACTTC

size: -
D: -
V: TRBV6-5
J: TRBJ2-3
CDR3: CASSRTHTDTQYF
DNA: TGTGCCAGCAGTCGGACCCACACAGATACGCAGTATTTT

size: -
D: -
V: TRBV6-5
J: TRBJ1-2
CDR3: CASSLAGTLNYGYTF
DNA: TGTGCCAGCAGTTTGGCCGGGACATTAAACTATGGCTACACCTTC

size: -
D: TRBD1
V: TRBV4-1
J: TRBJ1-5
CDR3: CASSHPTGALNQPQHF
DNA: TGCGCCAGCAGCCATCCGACAGGGGCCTTAAATCAGCCCCAGCATTTT

size: once
D: -
V: TRBV9
J: TRBJ2-5
CDR3: CASSGIGHFGETQYF
DNA: TGTGCCAGCAGTGGCATCGGGCACTTCGGAGAGACCCAGTACTTC

size: once
D: -
V: TRBV6-6
J: TRBJ1-5
CDR3: CASSYLGQPQHF
DNA: TGTGCCAGCAGTTATTTGGGTCAGCCCCAGCATTTT

size: -
D: -
V: TRBV28
J: TRBJ1-1
CDR3: CASSLDGNTEAFF
DNA: TGTGCCAGCAGTCTGGACGGAAACACTGAAGCTTTCTTT

size: -
D: -
V: TRBV14
J: TRBJ1-1
CDR3: CASSQVQYLVNTEAFF
DNA: TGTGCCAGCAGCCAAGTTCAGTACCTCGTGAACACTGAAGCTTTCTTT

size: -
D: TRBD2
V: TRBV6-1
J: TRBJ2-3
CDR3: CASSEVAGVSTDTQYF
DNA: TGTGCCAGCAGTGAAGTGGCGGGGGTTAGCACAGATACGCAGTATTTT

size: -
D: TRBD2
V: TRBV29-1
J: TRBJ2-2
CDR3: CSVGTTGNSGELFF
DNA: TGCAGCGTAGGGACTACGGGGAACTCCGGGGAGCTGTTTTTT

size: -
D: -
V: TRBV5-1
J: TRBJ1-1
CDR3: CASSLNTGREAFF
DNA: TGCGCCAGCAGCTTAAACACCGGGAGGGAAGCTTTCTTT

size: -
D: TRBD1
V: TRBV5-1
J: TRBJ2-1
CDR3: CASSLQGALYNEQFF
DNA: TGCGCCAGCAGCTTACAGGGGGCCCTCTACAATGAGCAGTTCTTC

size: -
D: TRBD2
V: TRBV19
J: TRBJ2-7
CDR3: CASSSRTSGGFSYEQYF
DNA: TGTGCCAGTAGTTCGCGGACTAGCGGGGGGTTTTCCTACGAGCAGTACTTC

size: -
D: -
V: TRBV5-6
J: TRBJ2-2
CDR3: CASSLSGSTGELFF
DNA: TGTGCCAGCAGCTTGTCAGGGTCCACCGGGGAGCTGTTTTTT

size: -
D: TRBD2
V: TRBV5-1
J: TRBJ2-5
CDR3: CASSEAGAETQYF
DNA: TGCGCCAGCAGCGAAGCGGGAGCCGAGACCCAGTACTTC

size: -
D: -
V: TRBV5-6
J: TRBJ2-1
CDR3: CASSFPSGIPYNEQFF
DNA: TGTGCCAGCAGCTTTCCGTCAGGGATTCCCTACAATGAGCAGTTCTTC

size: -
D: -
V: TRBV6-1
J: TRBJ1-4
CDR3: CAITRFGTDNEKLFF
DNA: TGTGCCATTACTCGCTTCGGGACGGATAATGAAAAACTGTTTTTT